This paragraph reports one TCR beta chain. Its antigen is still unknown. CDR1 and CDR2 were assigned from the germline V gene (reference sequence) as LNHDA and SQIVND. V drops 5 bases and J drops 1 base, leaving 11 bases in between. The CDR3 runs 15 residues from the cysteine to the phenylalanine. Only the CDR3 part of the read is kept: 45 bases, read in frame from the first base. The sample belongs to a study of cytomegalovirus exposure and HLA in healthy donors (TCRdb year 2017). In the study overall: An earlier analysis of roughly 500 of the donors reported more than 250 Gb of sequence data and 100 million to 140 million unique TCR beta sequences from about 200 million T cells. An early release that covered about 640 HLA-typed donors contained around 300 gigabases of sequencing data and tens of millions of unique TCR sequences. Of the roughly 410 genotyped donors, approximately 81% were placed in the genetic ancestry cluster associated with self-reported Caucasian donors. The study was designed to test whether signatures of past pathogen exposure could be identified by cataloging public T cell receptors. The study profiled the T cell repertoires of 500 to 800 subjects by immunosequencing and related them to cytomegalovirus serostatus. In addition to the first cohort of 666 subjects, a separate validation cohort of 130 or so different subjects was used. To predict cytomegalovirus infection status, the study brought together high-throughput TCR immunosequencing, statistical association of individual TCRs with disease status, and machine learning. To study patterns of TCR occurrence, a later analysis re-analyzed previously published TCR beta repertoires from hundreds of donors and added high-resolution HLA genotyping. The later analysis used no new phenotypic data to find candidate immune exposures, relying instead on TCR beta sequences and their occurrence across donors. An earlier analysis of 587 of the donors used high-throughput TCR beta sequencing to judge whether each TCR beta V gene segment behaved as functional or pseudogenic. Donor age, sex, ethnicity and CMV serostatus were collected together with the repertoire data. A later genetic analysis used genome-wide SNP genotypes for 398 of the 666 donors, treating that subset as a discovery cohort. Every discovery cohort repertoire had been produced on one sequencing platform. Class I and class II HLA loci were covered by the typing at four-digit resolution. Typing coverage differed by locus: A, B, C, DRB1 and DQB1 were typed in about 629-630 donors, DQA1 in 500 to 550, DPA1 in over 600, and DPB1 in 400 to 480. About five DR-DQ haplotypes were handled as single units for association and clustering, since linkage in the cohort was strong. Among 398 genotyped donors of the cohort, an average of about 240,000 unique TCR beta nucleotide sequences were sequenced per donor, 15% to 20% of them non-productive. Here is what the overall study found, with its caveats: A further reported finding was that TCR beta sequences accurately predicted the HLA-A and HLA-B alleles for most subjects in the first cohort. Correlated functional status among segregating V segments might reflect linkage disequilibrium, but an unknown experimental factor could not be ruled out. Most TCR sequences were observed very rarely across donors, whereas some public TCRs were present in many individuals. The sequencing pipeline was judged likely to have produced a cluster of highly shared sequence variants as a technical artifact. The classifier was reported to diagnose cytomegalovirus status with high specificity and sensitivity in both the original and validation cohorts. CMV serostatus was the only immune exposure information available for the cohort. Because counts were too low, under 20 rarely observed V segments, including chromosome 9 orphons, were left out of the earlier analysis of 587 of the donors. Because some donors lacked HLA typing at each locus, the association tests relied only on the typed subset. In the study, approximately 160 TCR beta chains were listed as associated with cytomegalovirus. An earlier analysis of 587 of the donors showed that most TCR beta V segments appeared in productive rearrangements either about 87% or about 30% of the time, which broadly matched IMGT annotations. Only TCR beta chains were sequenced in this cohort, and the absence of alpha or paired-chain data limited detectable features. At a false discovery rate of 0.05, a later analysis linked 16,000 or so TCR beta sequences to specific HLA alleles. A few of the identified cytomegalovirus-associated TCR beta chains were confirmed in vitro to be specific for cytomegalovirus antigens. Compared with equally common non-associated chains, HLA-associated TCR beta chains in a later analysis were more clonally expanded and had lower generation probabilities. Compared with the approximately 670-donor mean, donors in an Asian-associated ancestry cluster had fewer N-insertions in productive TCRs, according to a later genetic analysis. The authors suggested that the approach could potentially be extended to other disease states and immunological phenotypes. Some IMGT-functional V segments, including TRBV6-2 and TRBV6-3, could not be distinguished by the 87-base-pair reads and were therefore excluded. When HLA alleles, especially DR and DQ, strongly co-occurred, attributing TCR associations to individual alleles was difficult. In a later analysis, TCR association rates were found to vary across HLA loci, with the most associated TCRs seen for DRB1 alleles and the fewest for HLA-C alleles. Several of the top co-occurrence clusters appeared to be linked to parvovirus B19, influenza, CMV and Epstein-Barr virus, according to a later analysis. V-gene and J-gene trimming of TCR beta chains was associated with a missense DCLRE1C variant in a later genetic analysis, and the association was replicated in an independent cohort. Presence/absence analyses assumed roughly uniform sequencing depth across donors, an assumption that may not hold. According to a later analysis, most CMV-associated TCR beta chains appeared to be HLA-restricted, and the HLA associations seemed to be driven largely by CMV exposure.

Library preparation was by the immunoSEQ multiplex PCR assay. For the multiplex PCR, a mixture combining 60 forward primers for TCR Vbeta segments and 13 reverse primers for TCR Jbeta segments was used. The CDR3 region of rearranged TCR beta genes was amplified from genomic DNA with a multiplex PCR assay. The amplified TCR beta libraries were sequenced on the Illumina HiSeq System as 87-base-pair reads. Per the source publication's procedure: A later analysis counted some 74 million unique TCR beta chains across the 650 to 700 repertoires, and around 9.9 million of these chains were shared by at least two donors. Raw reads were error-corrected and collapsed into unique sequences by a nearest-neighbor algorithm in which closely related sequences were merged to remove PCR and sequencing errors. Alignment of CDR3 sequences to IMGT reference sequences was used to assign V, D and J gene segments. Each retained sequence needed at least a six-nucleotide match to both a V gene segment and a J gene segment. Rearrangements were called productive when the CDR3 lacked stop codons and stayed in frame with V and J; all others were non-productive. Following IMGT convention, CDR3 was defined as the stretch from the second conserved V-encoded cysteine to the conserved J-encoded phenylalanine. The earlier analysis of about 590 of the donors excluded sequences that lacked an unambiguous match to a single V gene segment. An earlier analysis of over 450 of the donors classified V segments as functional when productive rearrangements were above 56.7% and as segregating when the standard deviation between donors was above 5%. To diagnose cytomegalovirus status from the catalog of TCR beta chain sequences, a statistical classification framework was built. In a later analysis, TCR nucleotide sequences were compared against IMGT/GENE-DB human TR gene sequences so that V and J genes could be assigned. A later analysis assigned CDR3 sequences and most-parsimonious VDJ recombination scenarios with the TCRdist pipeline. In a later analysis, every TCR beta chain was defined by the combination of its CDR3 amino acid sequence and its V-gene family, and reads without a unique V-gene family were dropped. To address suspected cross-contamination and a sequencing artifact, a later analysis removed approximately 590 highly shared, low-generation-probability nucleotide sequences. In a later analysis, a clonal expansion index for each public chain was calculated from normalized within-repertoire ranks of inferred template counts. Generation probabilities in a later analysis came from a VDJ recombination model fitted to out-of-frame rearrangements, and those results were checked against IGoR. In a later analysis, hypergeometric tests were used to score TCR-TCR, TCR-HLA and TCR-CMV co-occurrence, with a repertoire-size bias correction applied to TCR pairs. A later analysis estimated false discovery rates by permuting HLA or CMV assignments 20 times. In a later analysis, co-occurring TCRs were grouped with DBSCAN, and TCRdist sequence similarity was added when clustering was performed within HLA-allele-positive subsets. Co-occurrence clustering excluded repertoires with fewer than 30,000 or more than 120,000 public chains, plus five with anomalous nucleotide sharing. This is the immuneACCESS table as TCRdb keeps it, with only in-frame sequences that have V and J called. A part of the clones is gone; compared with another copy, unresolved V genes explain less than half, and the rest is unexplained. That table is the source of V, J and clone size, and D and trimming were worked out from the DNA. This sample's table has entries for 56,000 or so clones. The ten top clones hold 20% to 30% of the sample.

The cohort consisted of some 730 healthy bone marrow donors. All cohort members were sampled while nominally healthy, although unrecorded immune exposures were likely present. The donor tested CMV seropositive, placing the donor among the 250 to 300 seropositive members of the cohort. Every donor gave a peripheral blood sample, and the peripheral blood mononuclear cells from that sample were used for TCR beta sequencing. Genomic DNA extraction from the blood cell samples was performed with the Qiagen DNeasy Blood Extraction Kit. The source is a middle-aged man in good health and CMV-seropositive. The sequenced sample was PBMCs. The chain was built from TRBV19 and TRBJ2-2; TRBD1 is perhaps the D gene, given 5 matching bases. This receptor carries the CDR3 CASSFRVLNTGELFF. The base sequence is TGTGCCAGTAGTTTCAGGGTATTGAACACCGGGGAGCTGTTTTTT.